These 13 T cell receptor beta chains came from one sample sequenced in a study of cytomegalovirus exposure and HLA in healthy donors. The PCR made use of 60 Vbeta and 13 Jbeta primers. TCRdb's table, derived via immunoSEQ multiplex PCR, lists solely in-frame clones and lacks some. The sample consists of about 110,000 clones, nearly 80% of them appearing once. The source material was PBMCs. Receptors originate from a man aged 25 to 40 in good health and CMV-seronegative.

This clone was recorded only once. V usage is TRBV11-3 and J usage is TRBJ1-5, with D maybe TRBD1 (6 bases). Trimming cost V 5 bases and J 4 bases, with 15 bases left between them. The V gene's germline CDR1 is SGHNT and CDR2 YENEEA. CDR3 size: 15 residues. CDR3 in amino acids: CASSAQGGDNQPQHF. The CDR3 DNA sequence: TGTGCCAGCAGCGCACAGGGAGGGGATAATCAGCCCCAGCATTTT.

The chain's CDR3 is CASSMLDFNQPQHF. CDR3 bases: TGTGCCAGTAGTATGCTGGACTTTAATCAGCCCCAGCATTTT. This chain uses TRBV19 with TRBJ1-5; D not resolved. Germline V gives CDR1 LNHDA, CDR2 SQIVND (reference sequence). Between the trimmed V and J ends, which lost 3 bases and 4 bases, there was a span of 10 bases. The CDR3 consists of 14 residues.

This clone appeared a few times. The chain employs TRBV11-2 and TRBJ1-5; 9 nucleotides agree with TRBD1. Losses at the gene ends were 0 bases for V and 0 bases for J; bases not matched to a gene: 3. CDR3 length: 17 residues. Looked up from germline, CDR1 is SGHAT and CDR2 is FQNNGV. Written as DNA, the CDR3 is TGTGCCAGCAGCTTAGATGGGACAGGGTATAGCAATCAGCCCCAGCATTTT. Translated, it gives CASSLDGTGYSNQPQHF. The full variable domain, completed using reference TRBV11-2 and TRBJ1-5, is EAGVAQSPRYKIIEKRQSVAFWCNPISGHATLYWYQQILGQGPKLLIQFQNNGVVDDSQLPKDRFSAERLKGVDSTLKIQPAKLEDSAVYLCASSLDGTGYSNQPQHFGDGTRLSIL.

This sequence joins TRBV5-4 and TRBJ2-1; the D gene is possibly TRBD1 (6 bases). CDR3 length equals 17 residues. CDR1 and CDR2 (germline): SGHNT, YYREEE (reference sequence). Between the trimmed V and J ends, which lost 0 bases and 0 bases, there was a span of 13 bases. The CDR3 spells CASSLVGTSNSYNEQFF. The CDR3 bases are TGTGCCAGCAGCTTGGTCGGGACATCGAACTCCTACAATGAGCAGTTCTTC.

The chain couples TRBV18 to TRBJ2-2; 8 bases agree with TRBD1. The V and J ends lost 2 bases and 2 bases, in that order; junction bases with no gene match: 4. Germline loops: CDR1 KGHSH, CDR2 LQKENI. CDR3 length: 16 residues. The CDR3 DNA reads TGTGCCAGCTCACCAGGTCCAGGGGGCAACACCGGGGAGCTGTTTTTT. Protein sequence: CASSPGPGGNTGELFF. The whole variable domain, remainder taken from reference TRBV18 and TRBJ2-2, is NAGVMQNPRHLVRRRGQEARLRCSPMKGHSHVYWYRQLPEEGLKFMVYLQKENIIDESGMPKERFSAEFPKEGPSILRIQQVVRGDSAAYFCASSPGPGGNTGELFFGEGSRLTVL.

This chain joins TRBV11-2 and TRBJ1-2, with 8 nucleotides matching TRBD1. J lost 0 bases, V lost 5 bases, and 5 bases had no gene match. This CDR3 spans 15 amino acids. Per the germline V gene, CDR1 is SGHAT and CDR2 is FQNNGV. The CDR3 bases are TGTGCCAGCAGCCACCGGACAGGGCCTAACTATGGCTACACCTTC. The encoded protein is CASSHRTGPNYGYTF.

Only a few counts were recorded for this clone. The chain couples TRBV5-8 to TRBJ2-5, with 11 bases matching TRBD2. This CDR3 spans 16 amino acids. CDR1 and CDR2 (germline): SGHTS, YDEGEE. With 0 bases clipped from V and 1 base from J, the junction kept 2 bases outside the gene matches. CDR3 bases: TGTGCCAGCAGCTTGGGACTAGCGGGGACCCAAGAGACCCAGTACTTC. Amino acids: CASSLGLAGTQETQYF.

This chain joins TRBV6-5 and TRBJ2-3; the D gene is possibly TRBD1 (5 bases). V gave up 0 bases and J gave up 6 bases, with 13 bases separating them. The CDR3 is 15 residues long. Germline V gene data show CDR1 as MNHEY and CDR2 as SVGAGI. The CDR3 here is CASSYSAGLVDTQYF. CDR3 in DNA: TGTGCCAGCAGTTACTCTGCAGGGTTGGTGGATACGCAGTATTTT.

V usage is TRBV5-1 and J usage is TRBJ2-7; 9 nucleotides line up with TRBD1. The germline V gene encodes CDR1 SGHRS and CDR2 YFSETQ. Trimming cost V 2 bases and J 1 base; bases outside gene matches: 10. CDR3 length equals 17 residues. CDR3 protein: CASSLAGTGIRSYEQYF. For the CDR3, the DNA is TGCGCCAGCAGCTTAGCCGGGACAGGGATCAGGTCCTACGAGCAGTACTTC.

A single count supports this clone. The chain employs TRBV7-9 and TRBJ2-1, with D possibly TRBD2 on 6 matching bases. V lost 0 bases and J 12 bases, leaving 9 bases between the germline ends. The germline CDR1 and CDR2 sequences are SEHNR and FQNEAQ (reference sequence). The CDR3 runs to 12 residues. As DNA, the CDR3 is TGTGCCAGCAGCTTAGCGGACTACACGCAGTTCTTC. It codes for CASSLADYTQFF.

The V call is TRBV15, the J call TRBJ2-2; 7 nucleotides align to TRBD1. The V segment lost 9 bases and the J segment 9 bases; nucleotides outside the gene matches: 13. Germline loops: CDR1 LNHNV, CDR2 YYDKDF (reference sequence). The CDR3 has 14 amino acids. The CDR3 coding sequence is TGTGCCACGATAGGGACAGCTATTACCCGGGAGCTGTTTTTT. This encodes CATIGTAITRELFF.

The chain has TRBV27 and TRBJ1-2, with 7 positions matching TRBD1. The trim removed 3 bases at V and 8 bases at J, leaving 6 bases unmatched. The CDR3 is 13 residues long. CDR1 MNHEY and CDR2 SMNVEV come from the germline V gene (reference sequence). The CDR3: CASSFSQTGGYTF. The CDR3 coding sequence is TGTGCCAGCAGTTTCAGTCAGACAGGGGGCTACACCTTC.

V gene TRBV6-5 combines with J gene TRBJ2-5; TRBD2 agrees at 7 bases. Germline CDR1 and CDR2: MNHEY and SVGAGI. V lost 2 bases to trimming and J lost 2 bases; unmatched junction nucleotides: 5. This CDR3 contains 15 residues. CDR3 amino acids: CASSYGGGAQETQYF. CDR3 bases: TGTGCCAGCAGTTACGGGGGGGGAGCACAAGAGACCCAGTACTTC.